Below, 9 T cell receptor beta chains from the same sample are listed, as sequenced in a study of graft-versus-host responses after intestinal transplantation. The assay was immunoSEQ multiplex PCR, and TCRdb's table has in-frame clones only and misses some. The sample includes around 18,000 clones, over 75% of them seen just once. The input for sequencing was PBMCs, taken 14 days after transplant. These receptor sequences come from a human patient who received an intestinal transplant, so some T cells may come from the graft donor.

The chain uses TRBV27 and TRBJ2-5, with 10 bases fitting TRBD2. The CDR3 runs 14 residues. J was trimmed by 5 bases and V by 4 bases; bases with no gene match: 4. Germline CDR1 is MNHEY and CDR2 is SMNVEV (reference sequence). Written as DNA, the CDR3 is TGTGCCAGCAGTTCCCTAGCGGGAGTTGAGACCCAGTACTTC. Translating gives CASSSLAGVETQYF.

The chain is built from TRBV4-1 and TRBJ1-5; the D gene is possibly TRBD1 (5 bases). The CDR3 consists of 16 residues. The V gene's germline CDR1 is MGHRA and CDR2 YSYEKL. V lost 1 base and J lost 2, with 12 bases in between. The CDR3 region has the DNA TGCGCCAGCAGCCAAGCCGGGGGAAGGGGCAATCAGCCCCAGCATTTT. Translation: CASSQAGGRGNQPQHF.

This clone appeared a single time. This chain joins TRBV7-8 and TRBJ2-7, with D unclear. The CDR3 covers 12 residues. The V gene's germline CDR1 is SGHVS and CDR2 FQNEAQ. V shed 6 bases and J shed 0 bases, with 6 bases lying between them. The DNA for the CDR3 is TGTGCCAGCAGTTTGAGCTCCTACGAGCAGTACTTC. It translates to CASSLSSYEQYF.

In its sample, this clone was seen a few times. The chain carries TRBV6-1 and TRBJ2-3, with 13 bases that match TRBD2. V dropped 6 bases and J dropped 0; count of bases not matched to a gene: 0. This CDR3 comprises 15 residues. The germline V gene has CDR1 MNHNS and CDR2 SASEGT. CDR3 loop: CASRGLAGSTDTQYF. In nucleotides, the CDR3 is TGTGCCAGCAGGGGACTAGCGGGGAGCACAGATACGCAGTATTTT.

The rearrangement links TRBV6-1 to TRBJ2-7; either TRBD1 or TRBD2 may supply D (6 bases each). CDR1 MNHNS and CDR2 SASEGT come from the germline V gene. The CDR3 loop spans 16 amino acids. Trimming shortened V by 3 bases and J by 3 bases, and 18 bases separated the two germline ends. As DNA, the CDR3 is TGTGCCAGCAGTGAGGGCCAAACGGGGGCGGGCTACGAGCAGTACTTC. Translating gives CASSEGQTGAGYEQYF.

The chain employs TRBV11-2 and TRBJ1-2, with 7 bases fitting TRBD1. The CDR3 contains 13 residues. J lost 4 bases, V lost 10 bases, and 9 bases had no gene match. In germline, CDR1 is SGHAT, CDR2 FQNNGV. The CDR3 DNA sequence: TGTGCCACCAGTAAGGGGGCGACCTATGGCTACACCTTC. This codes for CATSKGATYGYTF.

The chain links TRBV5-1 to TRBJ2-5, with D possibly being TRBD2 (6 bases). This CDR3 is 15 amino acids long. Between the trimmed V and J ends, which lost 7 bases and 5 bases, there was a span of 21 bases. Germline V lookup: CDR1 SGHRS, CDR2 YFSETQ. In DNA form, the CDR3 reads TGCGCCAGCCCCGGAGGTGAGGGGAGGAAGGAGACCCAGTACTTC. Translation gives CASPGGEGRKETQYF.

This clone was observed a handful of times. The chain recombines TRBV6-5 with TRBJ2-7; 14 nucleotides line up with TRBD2. J lost 3 bases, V lost 7 bases, and 5 bases had no gene match. From germline, CDR1 is MNHEY and CDR2 SVGAGI. The CDR3 spans 15 residues. For the CDR3, the DNA is TGTGCCAGCATCCGACTAGCGGGGGGGATCTACGAGCAGTACTTC. Its protein is CASIRLAGGIYEQYF.

The CDR3 loop reads CATSTDRQGAISGANVLTF. In DNA form, the CDR3 reads TGTGCCACCAGCACCGACCGACAGGGGGCCATCTCTGGGGCCAACGTCCTGACTTTC. The rearrangement uses TRBV15 and TRBJ2-6, with 10 bases that match TRBD1. Trimming took 4 bases from V and 0 from J; bases not matched to a gene: 9. The CDR3 contains 19 residues. Germline CDR1 is LNHNV and CDR2 is YYDKDF (reference sequence).